This T cell receptor (beta chain) is from a study of early T cells in non-severe SARS-CoV-2 infection (dated by TCRdb to about 2021). The study in broad terms: Because TCR sequencing was done on bulk RNA from unsorted whole blood, the alpha and beta chains could not be paired.

This was a case-control study nested in a cohort of healthcare workers in London, UK, who had nasopharyngeal swab PCR tests and blood samples taken every week. Healthcare workers were recruited between 23 and 31 March 2020, during the week of the UK lockdown, and were followed weekly for up to about 15 weeks. Library prep was done by 5' RACE. The sequencer was a NextSeq 500. To correct for sequencing error and PCR bias, the TCR library protocol tagged individual cDNA molecules with unique molecular identifiers. Sequencing covered both TCR alpha and beta chains, and within each sample the abundances of alpha and beta sequences were tightly co-correlated. The authors' pipeline ran thus. V gene, J gene and CDR3 annotation of TCR sequences was performed with Decombinator V4. Expanded TCRs were defined as changing significantly between any two time points under a Poisson model with p below 0.0001. TCR abundances were normalised to the total number of TCRs sequenced in each sample and reported as counts per million. VDJdb, accessed on 1 November 2021, was searched for TCRs annotated for CMV, EBV and SARS-CoV-2, and TCRs annotated for more than one antigen were excluded. TCRdb passed the public sequencing reads through fastp at Q25 and MiXCR, retaining productive beta sequences. Identical CDR3 proteins give one entry, which carries the most common genes and DNA. The V and J calls were not made by the authors but by TCRdb's processing. The sample table records around 94,000 distinct CDR3 sequences; roughly 13% of these occur just once. 6.2% of the sample comes from the top ten.

Concerning this clonotype itself: The target of this receptor is not known. One base away there is no much larger clone; base qualities are not given.

Here is what the overall study found, with its caveats: Matching against VDJdb was skewed toward anti-spike CD8 responses, likely underestimated virus-specific expansions, and missed private and CD4 specificities.

This clonotype was sampled from an adult who was a healthcare worker with PCR-confirmed SARS-CoV-2 infection or an uninfected control (not recorded which). Sequencing used whole blood.

CDR3 protein: CAIGQEVEQPQHF. The DNA reads as follows: TGTGCCATCGGACAGGAGGTGGAGCAGCCCCAGCATTTT. The sequence joins TRBV10-3 to TRBJ1-5; 7 bases in the middle match TRBD1. Including cysteine and phenylalanine, the CDR3 has 13 amino acids. CDR3 DNA is the only sequence kept; it has 39 bases, read in frame from the first base. CDR1 and CDR2, per the germline V gene, are ENHRY and SYGVKD. Trimming accounts for 8 bases at V and 7 bases at J, while the number of junction bases matched to no gene is 8.